This TCR beta chain was retrieved from a study of T cell responses to AZD1222 COVID-19 vaccine. This table comes from immunoSEQ multiplex PCR, and its TCRdb copy is limited to in-frame clones, with some not included. The table lists more than 150,000 clones, 92% of them singletons. In this sample, this clone turned up once. Germline V gene data show CDR1 as KGHSH and CDR2 as LQKENI. CDR3 length: 15 amino acids. Trimming shortened V by 0 bases and J by 5 bases, and 10 bases separated the two germline ends. This material consisted of peripheral blood, taken on day 0 of AZD1222 vaccination. This chain connects TRBV18 to TRBJ1-4, with a weak D call TRBD1 (5 bases). This clonotype originated in an adult in good health. CDR3 in amino acids: CASSPPGAANEKLFF. Written as DNA, the CDR3 is TGTGCCAGCTCACCACCTGGGGCTGCGAATGAAAAACTGTTTTTT.